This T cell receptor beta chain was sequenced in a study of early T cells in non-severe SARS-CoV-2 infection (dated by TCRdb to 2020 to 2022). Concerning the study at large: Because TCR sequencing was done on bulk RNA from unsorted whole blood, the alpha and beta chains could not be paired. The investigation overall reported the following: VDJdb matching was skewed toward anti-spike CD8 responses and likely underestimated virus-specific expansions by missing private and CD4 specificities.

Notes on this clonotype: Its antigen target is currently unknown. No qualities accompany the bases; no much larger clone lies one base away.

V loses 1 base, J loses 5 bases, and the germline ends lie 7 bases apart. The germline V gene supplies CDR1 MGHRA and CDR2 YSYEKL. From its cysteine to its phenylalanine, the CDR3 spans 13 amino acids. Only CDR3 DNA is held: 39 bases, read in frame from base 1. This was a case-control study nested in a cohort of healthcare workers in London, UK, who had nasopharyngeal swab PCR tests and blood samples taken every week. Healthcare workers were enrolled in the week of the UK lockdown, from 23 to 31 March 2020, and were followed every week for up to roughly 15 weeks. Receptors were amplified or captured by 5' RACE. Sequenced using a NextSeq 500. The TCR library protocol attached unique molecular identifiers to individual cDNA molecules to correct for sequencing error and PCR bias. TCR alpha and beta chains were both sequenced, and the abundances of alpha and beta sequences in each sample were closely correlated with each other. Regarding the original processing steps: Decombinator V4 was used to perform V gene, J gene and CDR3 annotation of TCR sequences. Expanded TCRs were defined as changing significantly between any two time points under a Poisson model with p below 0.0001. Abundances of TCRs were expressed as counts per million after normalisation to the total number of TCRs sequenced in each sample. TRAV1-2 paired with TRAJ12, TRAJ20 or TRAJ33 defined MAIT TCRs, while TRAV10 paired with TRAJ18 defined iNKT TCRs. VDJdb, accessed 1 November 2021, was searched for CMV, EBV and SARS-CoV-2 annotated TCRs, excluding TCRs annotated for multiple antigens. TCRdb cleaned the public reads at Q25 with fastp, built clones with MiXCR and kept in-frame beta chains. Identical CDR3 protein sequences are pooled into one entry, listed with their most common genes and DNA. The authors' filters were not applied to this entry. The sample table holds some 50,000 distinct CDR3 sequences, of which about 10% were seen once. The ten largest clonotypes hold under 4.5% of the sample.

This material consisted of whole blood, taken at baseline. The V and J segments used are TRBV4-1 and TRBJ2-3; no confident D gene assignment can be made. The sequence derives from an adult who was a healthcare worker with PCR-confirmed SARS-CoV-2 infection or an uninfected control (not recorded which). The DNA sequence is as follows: TGCGCCAGCAGCCAAGGGCGGCGAGATACGCAGTATTTT. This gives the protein CASSQGRRDTQYF.